Included here is one T cell receptor (beta chain) sequence, with context. Its antigen is not known. Each CDR3 protein is one row after TCRdb ran MiXCR on the 5' RACE reads. The sample consists of 700,000 or so distinct CDR3 sequences, around 8.6% of them appearing once. The sample belongs to a study of identical twins. Findings and limits, study-wide: Abundant beta clonotypes from cord blood bore fewer insertions; memory repertoires lacked this pattern.

The CDR3 sequence is 14 residues long. The V gene end was trimmed by 4 bases and the J gene end by 4 bases; junction bases not matched to a gene: 4. CDR1 is MDHEN, CDR2 SYDVKM, per germline. These same data were also listed under a study on yellow fever vaccine responses in identical twins.

This chain links TRBV28 with TRBJ2-7; 10 bases are a match to TRBD1. The specimen sequenced was PBMCs. The receptor comes from a woman aged 18-35 years in good health. The CDR3 reads CASSWGTGEYEQYF. As DNA, the CDR3 is TGTGCCAGCAGTTGGGGGACAGGGGAGTACGAGCAGTACTTC.